Following are 16 T cell receptor beta chains from one sample sequenced in a study of T-cell memory formation after mild COVID-19. One entry per CDR3 protein, called by TCRdb with MiXCR from the 5' RACE reads. The repertoire holds under 450,000 distinct CDR3 sequences, 13% to 15% seen once, with around 21% in the top ten. Source material: PBMCs or a T cell subset sorted from them (not recorded which). These receptors were taken from a man aged 18 to 30 who had mild COVID-19 (a few samples of this study predate the infection). Cell type and time point are not known.

V is TRBV18 and J is TRBJ1-5; maybe TRBD1 (6 bases). This CDR3 has 15 residues. V was clipped by 4 bases and J by 5 bases, with 15 bases between them. The V gene's germline CDR1 is KGHSH and CDR2 LQKENI. The CDR3 protein is CASSLSGTTDQPQHF. The CDR3, as DNA: TGTGCCAGCTCACTATCCGGGACAACAGATCAGCCCCAGCATTTT.

A few counts support this clonotype. CDR3 DNA sequence: TGCAGTGCTAGTGTGGCAGGGGCTAACAATGAGCAGTTCTTC. Protein product: CSASVAGANNEQFF. The chain employs TRBV20-1 and TRBJ2-1; TRBD1 might be the D (6 bases). The germline gives CDR1 DFQATT, CDR2 SNEGSKA (reference sequence). The CDR3 totals 14 residues. V was shortened by 3 bases and J by 5 bases, with 14 bases between the two germline ends.

This clonotype was picked up a small number of times. An end of the junction does not agree with germline; a read error may underlie this. The chain carries TRBV18 and TRBJ2-3; no reliable D call. The germline V gene has CDR1 KGHSH and CDR2 LQKENI. CDR3 size: 13 residues. CDR3 amino acids: CASSPRAVQALDF. Written as DNA, the CDR3 is TGTGCCAGCTCACCTCGCGCGGTGCAGGCGCTGGATTTT.

There are a few counts of this clonotype. This rearrangement joins TRBV5-1 to TRBJ1-1; D not resolved. CDR1 is SGHRS and CDR2 is YFSETQ in the germline V gene. Trimming shortened V by 5 bases and J by 5 bases, and 7 bases separated the two germline ends. The CDR3 contains 11 residues. The DNA of the CDR3 is TGCGCCAGCAGTGAGTCGACTGAAGCTTTCTTT. It yields the protein CASSESTEAFF.

The sample holds a few counts of this clonotype. V usage is TRBV19 and J usage is TRBJ1-5; D unclear. CDR1 is LNHDA, CDR2 SQIVND, per germline (reference sequence). The length of the CDR3 is 15 residues. V shed 1 base and J shed 10 bases, with 17 bases lying between them. DNA for the CDR3: TGTGCCAGTAGTATAGGAGGGCAGGTGGGCCGTCCCCAGCATTTT. Protein product: CASSIGGQVGRPQHF. The full variable domain, completed using reference TRBV19 and TRBJ1-5, is DGGITQSPKYLFRKEGQNVTLSCEQNLNHDAMYWYRQDPGQGLRLIYYSQIVNDFQKGDIAEGYSVSREKKESFPLTVTSAQKNPTAFYLCASSIGGQVGRPQHFGDGTRLSIL.

The V gene is TRBV11-3, the J gene TRBJ2-1; 7 bases are shared with TRBD1. V lost 5 bases to trimming and J lost 8 bases; unmatched junction nucleotides: 12. This CDR3 has 15 amino acids. Germline V gene data show CDR1 as SGHNT and CDR2 as YENEEA. CDR3 coding DNA: TGTGCCAGCAGCCCGGGACAGCGCCTACTTGATGAGCAGTTCTTC. Protein product: CASSPGQRLLDEQFF.

There are a few counts of this clonotype. The V call is TRBV20-1, the J call TRBJ2-2; perhaps TRBD2 as D (5 bases). This CDR3 region has 15 residues. V dropped 6 bases and J dropped 1 base, with 15 bases sitting between them. From germline, CDR1 is DFQATT and CDR2 SNEGSKA (reference sequence). Written as DNA, the CDR3 is TGCAGTGCCCCTGAACCGGGGAGGAACACCGGGGAGCTGTTTTTT. Translating it yields CSAPEPGRNTGELFF.

In this sample, this clonotype turned up a few times. This rearrangement joins TRBV2 to TRBJ2-7, with a possible D match to TRBD1 (6 bases). The CDR3 is made up of 13 amino acids. Trimming removed 4 bases from V and 3 bases from J, with 10 bases in between. Germline lookup yields CDR1 SNHLY and CDR2 FYNNEI. The CDR3 DNA sequence: TGTGCCAGCAGTGTCAGGGGAATCTACGAGCAGTACGTC. This encodes CASSVRGIYEQYV.

This clonotype came up once. The V and J genes are TRBV3-1 and TRBJ2-7, with D possibly being TRBD1 (6 bases). The CDR3 length is 14 residues. Trimming cost V 4 bases and J 5 bases, with 15 bases left between them. Germline V gene lookup returns CDR1 LGHDT and CDR2 YNNKEL (reference sequence). The CDR3 is CASSPGAGYHEQYF. DNA for the CDR3: TGTGCCAGCAGCCCAGGGGCCGGGTACCACGAGCAGTACTTC.

This chain joins TRBV27 and TRBJ1-2; D unresolved. CDR3 length: 12 amino acids. Germline V gene sequence: CDR1 MNHEY, CDR2 SMNVEV (reference sequence). V was shortened by 10 bases and J by 8 bases, with 17 bases between the two germline ends. The CDR3 here is CATSTPWEGYTF. The CDR3 DNA sequence: TGTGCCACCTCAACCCCCTGGGAAGGCTACACCTTC.

This clonotype has just a few counts. The chain combines TRBV12-3 or TRBV12-4 with TRBJ2-3; weak D call: TRBD2 (6 bases). Between the trimmed V and J ends, which lost 5 bases and 2 bases, there was a span of 14 bases. The CDR3 length is 15 residues. This CDR3 reads CASSAGLGPTDTQYF. The CDR3 region has the DNA TGTGCCAGCAGTGCGGGACTTGGGCCCACAGATACGCAGTATTTT.

The count of this clonotype is one. The J gene is TRBJ1-1, the V gene TRBV4-3; D gene ambiguous. The CDR3 extends over 14 amino acids. Germline assignment: CDR1 LGHNA and CDR2 YSLEER. Trimming took 0 bases from V and 6 from J, leaving 11 bases between them. CDR3: CASSQEARRSEAFF. CDR3 DNA sequence: TGCGCCAGCAGCCAAGAAGCCAGGAGATCTGAAGCTTTCTTT.

This clonotype has at least ten counts. This chain links TRBV12-3 or TRBV12-4 with TRBJ2-3; D is tentatively TRBD1 or TRBD2 (5 bases each). The ends were cut back, 6 bases at V and 0 bases at J, with 10 bases in the middle. The CDR3 contains 14 residues. This CDR3 is CASSPGASTDTQYF. The CDR3 DNA is TGTGCCAGCAGCCCCGGGGCGAGCACAGATACGCAGTATTTT.

In its sample, this clonotype was seen a few times. The J gene is TRBJ2-2, the V gene TRBV19, with D unresolved. The CDR3 runs to 13 residues. The V end lost 8 bases, the J end lost 1 base, and 8 bases lay between the germline ends. Germline V CDR1 and CDR2: LNHDA, SQIVND (reference sequence). The CDR3 region has the DNA TGTGCCAGTTCACACCAGAACACCGGGGAGCTGTTTTTT. This encodes CASSHQNTGELFF.

The sample holds a few counts of this clonotype. The rearrangement uses TRBV7-9 and TRBJ1-6; D is uncertain. The V gene's germline CDR1 is SEHNR and CDR2 FQNEAQ (reference sequence). There are 13 residues in the CDR3. Deletions cut 3 bases from V and 11 bases from J, with 11 bases between. The CDR3 reads CASSFQTGTPLHF. The CDR3 DNA reads TGTGCCAGCAGCTTCCAAACCGGGACACCCCTCCACTTT.

The rearrangement uses TRBV5-6 and TRBJ1-6; the D is unclear. Trimming pared 3 bases from V and 8 bases from J, leaving 3 bases between. Germline V gene sequence: CDR1 SGHDT, CDR2 YYEEEE. The CDR3 has 11 amino acids. The CDR3, as DNA: TGTGCCAGCAGCTCGGATTCACCCCTCCACTTT. This translates into CASSSDSPLHF.